Sequencing of this T cell receptor beta chain was carried out in a study of somatic mutations in cytotoxic T cells in rheumatoid arthritis. The study's findings and limits: The top CD8+ clone topped 20% of CD8+ cells in about an eighth of the roughly 60 patients.

Authors' processing steps: Patient-derived CD8+ clones with a size above 1% showed rare matches to published virus-specific TCRB sequences. Only in-frame clones appear in the TCRdb table, and some are missing; sequencing was by immunoSEQ multiplex PCR. V, J and clone size were drawn from that table, and D and trimming were deduced from the DNA. The sample contains under 20,000 clones, around 80% of which appear only once. As for this clone: What it recognizes is unknown.

Losses at the gene ends were 5 bases for V and 7 bases for J; bases not matched to a gene: 4. The CDR3 runs to 12 residues. Germline V CDR1 and CDR2: SGHDN, FVKESK. This receptor was identified in an adult with rheumatoid arthritis. J is TRBJ1-1 and V is TRBV14; 7 nucleotides line up with TRBD1. Sequenced material: CD8+ T cells sorted from blood. The CDR3 DNA reads TGTGCCAGCAGCTTGGACAGGAGTGAAGCTTTCTTT. It encodes CASSLDRSEAFF. Variable domain in full (rest from reference TRBV14 and TRBJ1-1): EAGVTQFPSHSVIEKGQTVTLRCDPISGHDNLYWYRRVMGKEIKFLLHFVKESKQDESGMPNNRFLAERTGGTYSTLKVQPAELEDSGVYFCASSLDRSEAFFGQGTRLTVV.